A selection of T cell receptor beta chains follows, all from one sample in a study of control samples from healthy donors and cancer patients. Sequencing was performed with immunoSEQ multiplex PCR; in TCRdb, only in-frame clones are kept and a portion is missing. In the table there are some 150,000 clones, around 96% of which are singletons. What was sequenced was blood. These receptors were taken from a man aged 40-50 years in good health. Both conserved end residues are part of each CDR3. D genes are given only for firm matches. Rows may omit the clone size; those that give it use once, few, many or a size class.

TRBJ1-1 | NA | TRBV4-1 | NA | TGCGCCAGCAGCCCGGCCAGGTCCACTGAAGCTTTCTTT | CASSPARSTEAFF
TRBJ2-3 | NA | TRBV24-1 | NA | TGTGCCACCAGTTCTAGCACAGATACGCAGTATTTT | CATSSSTDTQYF
TRBJ1-4 | NA | TRBV9 | TRBD1 | TGTGCCAGCAGCAGAACAGGGGAAACTAATGAAAAACTGTTTTTT | CASSRTGETNEKLFF
TRBJ1-1 | NA | TRBV5-1 | NA | TGCGCCAGCAGCCACGGACTGAAGAACACTGAAGCTTTCTTT | CASSHGLKNTEAFF
TRBJ1-6 | once | TRBV30 | NA | TGTGCCTGGAGGGGAGGGGCGCTTCAGAATTCACCCCTCCACTTT | CAWRGGALQNSPLHF
TRBJ2-3 | once | TRBV7-3 | NA | TGTGCCAGCAGCTTATCCCCCAAAGATACGCAGTATTTT | CASSLSPKDTQYF
TRBJ1-5 | NA | TRBV19 | NA | TGTGCCAGTAGTATTATGGGCAGGAACATCAGGCCCCAGCATTTT | CASSIMGRNIRPQHF
TRBJ2-3 | few | TRBV6-4 | TRBD2 | TGTGCCAGCAGTGCGGAGCGGGGGCCCACAGATACGCAGTATTTT | CASSAERGPTDTQYF
TRBJ2-1 | once | TRBV28 | TRBD2 | TGTGCCAGCAGTTTCCGGGGGGGGTACAATGAGCAGTTCTTC | CASSFRGGYNEQFF
TRBJ2-7 | once | TRBV29-1 | NA | TGCAGCGTTGTTAGGGATTGGGACGAGCAGTACTTC | CSVVRDWDEQYF
TRBJ2-4 | NA | TRBV6-2/TRBV6-3 | TRBD2 | TGTGCCAGCAGTCTTCGGCGGGGGGGCCTAGCCAAAAACATTCAGTACTTC | CASSLRRGGLAKNIQYF
TRBJ1-2 | once | TRBV7-9 | NA | TGTGCCAGCAGCTTAGACCCCTATGGCTACACCTTC | CASSLDPYGYTF
TRBJ1-1 | NA | TRBV2 | NA | TGTGCCAGCAGCACGGGACACAGCCTGAACGCTGAAGCTTTCTTT | CASSTGHSLNAEAFF
TRBJ1-5 | once | TRBV2 | TRBD1 | TGTGCCAGCAGTAAGGACAGGGAGAATCAGCCCCAGCATTTT | CASSKDRENQPQHF
TRBJ1-5 | NA | TRBV19 | NA | TGTGCCAGTACCCCATGGTTCTCGACCAATCAGCCCCAGCATTTT | CASTPWFSTNQPQHF
TRBJ1-1 | NA | TRBV18 | TRBD1 | TGTGCCAGCTCACCAGTGGGAGGGGGCCTAACTGAAGCTTTCTTT | CASSPVGGGLTEAFF
TRBJ2-2 | NA | TRBV27 | NA | TGTGCCAGCAGTTCGGACGCCCGGCGGACCACCGGGGAGCTGTTTTTT | CASSSDARRTTGELFF
TRBJ2-7 | NA | TRBV28 | TRBD2 | TGTGCCAGCAGCCCTCCGGGGAGGGTGTGGTACGAGCAGTACTTC | CASSPPGRVWYEQYF
TRBJ1-1 | NA | TRBV12-5 | NA | TGTGCTAGTGGTTTTGCGGAGGACACTGAAGCTTTCTTT | CASGFAEDTEAFF
TRBJ1-4 | NA | TRBV4-1 | NA | TGCGCCAGCAGCCTCACGGATTCAGGGAGGGCTAATGAAAAACTGTTTTTT | CASSLTDSGRANEKLFF
TRBJ1-1 | NA | TRBV6-5 | NA | TGTGCCAGCAGCCCGGGTACTGAAGCTTTCTTT | CASSPGTEAFF
TRBJ2-7 | NA | TRBV4-3 | NA | TGCGCCAGCAGCTCCCGGGCGGTAGGGAACGACGAGCAGTACTTC | CASSSRAVGNDEQYF
TRBJ1-2 | NA | TRBV19 | NA | TGTGCCAGTAGTACCTCCGGCGGGTACTATGGCTACACCTTC | CASSTSGGYYGYTF
TRBJ1-5 | once | TRBV19 | NA | TGTGCCAGTAGTGATGCAGATCAGCCCCAGCATTTT | CASSDADQPQHF
TRBJ2-1 | NA | TRBV28 | NA | TGTGCCAGCAGTTTAAAGAGGTACAATGAGCAGTTCTTC | CASSLKRYNEQFF
TRBJ2-1 | NA | TRBV19 | NA | TGTGCCAGTAGTATAAAGGGTAATGAGCAGTTCTTC | CASSIKGNEQFF
TRBJ1-1 | NA | TRBV5-6 | TRBD1 | TGTGCCAGCAGACCCGGGACAGGGAACACTGAAGCTTTCTTT | CASRPGTGNTEAFF
TRBJ2-3 | NA | TRBV5-1 | NA | TGCGCCAGCAGCTTAACGGGGGCCTCGGCGGGAGATACGCAGTATTTT | CASSLTGASAGDTQYF
TRBJ2-1 | NA | TRBV7-9 | NA | TGTGCCAGCAGCTTAACTAGGACAGATTTTTACAATGAGCAGTTCTTC | CASSLTRTDFYNEQFF
TRBJ2-7 | NA | TRBV10-1 | TRBD1 | TGCGCCAGCAGTGAAGGACAGGGGGACTCCTACGAGCAGTACTTC | CASSEGQGDSYEQYF
TRBJ1-6 | NA | TRBV28 | TRBD1 | TGTGCCAGCAGTTTACCCTTCCGGACAGGGGGCGTTAATTCACCCCTCCACTTT | CASSLPFRTGGVNSPLHF
TRBJ1-1 | NA | TRBV7-9 | NA | TGTGCCAGCAGCTTAGGCACAAACACTGAAGCTTTCTTT | CASSLGTNTEAFF
TRBJ1-1 | NA | TRBV5-1 | NA | TGCGCCAGCAGCTTGGCAGGGGCGGAAAACACTGAAGCTTTCTTT | CASSLAGAENTEAFF
TRBJ2-7 | once | TRBV6-1 | TRBD1 | TGTGCCAGCAGTCCGGGGACAGGGTTCTCCTACGAGCAGTACTTC | CASSPGTGFSYEQYF
TRBJ1-2 | NA | TRBV4-3 | NA | TGCGCCAGCAGCCCCTCCCCCACAGGGTTGGATGGCTACACCTTC | CASSPSPTGLDGYTF
TRBJ1-2 | NA | TRBV19 | NA | TGTGCCAGTAGTTGGGGGACACCAGCTACTGGCTATGGCTACACCTTC | CASSWGTPATGYGYTF
TRBJ1-1 | NA | TRBV5-6 | NA | TGTGCCAGCAGCTTCGGCAGGAGACAGAACACTGAAGCTTTCTTT | CASSFGRRQNTEAFF
TRBJ1-2 | NA | TRBV6-2/TRBV6-3 | NA | TGTGCCAGCAGTTACTCGAGTCAGGCGGCCTATGGCTACACCTTC | CASSYSSQAAYGYTF
TRBJ2-2 | NA | TRBV7-3 | NA | TGTGCCAGCAGCTTAACGAGAGGCACCGGGGAGCTGTTTTTT | CASSLTRGTGELFF
TRBJ1-6 | NA | TRBV21-1 | NA | TGTGCCAGCAGCCTAGGGGGGCGCAATTCACCCCTCCACTTT | CASSLGGRNSPLHF
TRBJ2-3 | once | TRBV5-6 | TRBD1 | TGTGCCAGCAGCTGGGGACAGGGGGCTTTGGCAGATACGCAGTATTTT | CASSWGQGALADTQYF
TRBJ2-5 | NA | TRBV24-1 | TRBD1 | TGTGCCACCAGTGATTTGGGGCTAGGGGGCGGAGAGACCCAGTACTTC | CATSDLGLGGGETQYF
TRBJ1-1 | NA | TRBV15 | TRBD1 | TGTGCCACCAGCGGGGGGCCGGGACAGGGGGCATACACTGAAGCTTTCTTT | CATSGGPGQGAYTEAFF
TRBJ2-3 | few | TRBV9 | NA | TGTGCCAGCAGCGTAGCAGGCGGGTTGGAGCTAGATACGCAGTATTTT | CASSVAGGLELDTQYF
TRBJ2-1 | NA | TRBV24-1 | NA | TGTGCCACCGGGGATACTAGTTATGAGCAGTTCTTC | CATGDTSYEQFF
TRBJ1-1 | NA | TRBV5-6 | TRBD1 | TGTGCCAGCAGCTTGCAACAGGGGGCTGAAGCTTTCTTT | CASSLQQGAEAFF
TRBJ1-1 | NA | TRBV6-1 | NA | TGTGCCAGCAGTGATTCCCCGACTGGGAACACTGAAGCTTTCTTT | CASSDSPTGNTEAFF
TRBJ2-7 | NA | TRBV9 | NA | TGTGCCAGCACCCGCGGCGCGGCTAGCTCCTACGAGCAGTACTTC | CASTRGAASSYEQYF
TRBJ1-2 | once | TRBV19 | TRBD1 | TGTGCCAGCATAACGACAGGGGGCTTCGGCGGCTACACCTTC | CASITTGGFGGYTF
TRBJ1-2 | NA | TRBV2 | NA | TGTGCCAGCAGTGGGGCAGGGGTTAACTATGGCTACACCTTC | CASSGAGVNYGYTF
TRBJ1-1 | NA | TRBV7-8 | NA | TGTGCCAGCAGCTTTCGGAGGGAGAACACTGAAGCTTTCTTT | CASSFRRENTEAFF
TRBJ1-1 | once | TRBV11-2 | NA | TGTGCCAGCCTCCGGGGGAACACTGAAGCTTTCTTT | CASLRGNTEAFF
TRBJ1-1 | NA | TRBV27 | TRBD1 | TGTGCCAGCAGTTTAAGACAGGGTCCCACTGAAGCTTTCTTT | CASSLRQGPTEAFF
TRBJ2-7 | NA | TRBV9 | NA | TGTGCCAGCAGCGTAGGGGGCACCCGGCTGGACGAGCAGTACTTC | CASSVGGTRLDEQYF
TRBJ2-2 | NA | TRBV5-6 | NA | TGTGCCAGCAGCTTGGAAATGTTAGGACCGCCGAACACCGGGGAGCTGTTTTTT | CASSLEMLGPPNTGELFF
TRBJ2-1 | NA | TRBV7-9 | NA | TGTGCCAGCAGCTTAGTGGGTCAGGGTTACAATGAGCAGTTCTTC | CASSLVGQGYNEQFF
TRBJ2-1 | NA | TRBV7-9 | NA | TGTGCCAGCAGCTCCCCCGGGGGCCCATACAATGAGCAGTTCTTC | CASSSPGGPYNEQFF
TRBJ1-1 | NA | TRBV30 | NA | TGTGCCTGGAGTGGCAGACCCCTCATGAGGGGGAGTGGAAGAGGTTTCTTT | CAWSGRPLMRGSGRGFF
TRBJ1-1 | NA | TRBV19 | TRBD1 | TGTGCCAGTAGCCAGACAGGGTACTTGAACACTGAAGCTTTCTTT | CASSQTGYLNTEAFF
TRBJ2-1 | NA | TRBV4-3 | TRBD1 | TGCGCCAGCAGCCAAGTTGGGACAGGGGTTGATGAGCAGTTCTTC | CASSQVGTGVDEQFF